One sample yielded the 19 T cell receptor beta chains listed below, sequenced in a study of STAT5B mutations in CD4+ large granular lymphocyte leukemia. Sequencing was performed with immunoSEQ multiplex PCR; in TCRdb, only in-frame clones are kept and a portion is missing. The sample shows some 35,000 clones, around 88% of them seen only once. Sequencing was carried out using CD4+ T cells from blood buffy coats. These receptors were collected from a human donor in good health.

The sample holds one count of this clone. The V and J genes are TRBV5-1 and TRBJ2-6; D perhaps matches TRBD2 (6 bases). Germline assignment: CDR1 SGHRS and CDR2 YFSETQ. Trimming stripped 4 bases from V and 7 bases from J, with 18 bases between. CDR3 length equals 16 residues. CDR3 sequence reads: CASSPFEEGSANVLTF. CDR3 DNA sequence: TGCGCCAGCAGCCCATTCGAGGAGGGCTCAGCCAACGTCCTGACTTTC. The entire variable domain, with the rest obtained from reference TRBV5-1 and TRBJ2-6, is as follows: KAGVTQTPRYLIKTRGQQVTLSCSPISGHRSVSWYQQTPGQGLQFLFEYFSETQRNKGNFPGRFSGRQFSNSRSEMNVSTLELGDSALYLCASSPFEEGSANVLTFGAGSRLTVL.

This chain uses TRBV19 with TRBJ2-7; 8 nucleotides match TRBD1. The V and J ends lost 4 bases and 0 bases, in that order; junction bases with no gene match: 26. Germline V lookup: CDR1 LNHDA, CDR2 SQIVND (reference sequence). The CDR3 extends over 22 amino acids. The CDR3 nucleotides are TGTGCCAGTAGTAGGCTGGGTTTAAGGGACAGGCTTTCAGCGGAGGTCTCCTACGAGCAGTACTTC. It is translated as CASSRLGLRDRLSAEVSYEQYF.

The genes are TRBV10-3 and TRBJ2-3; D possibly uses TRBD1 or TRBD2 (6 bases each). The CDR3 has 13 amino acids. Germline values: CDR1 ENHRY, CDR2 SYGVKD. V lost 7 bases to trimming and J lost 4 bases, with 12 bases between them. The CDR3 sequence: CAITGAGADTQYF. In DNA form, the CDR3 reads TGTGCCATCACGGGGGCCGGTGCAGATACGCAGTATTTT.

The chain employs TRBV9 and TRBJ1-1; D is uncertain. CDR1 and CDR2 from the germline V gene are SGDLS and YYNGEE. The CDR3 covers 15 residues. V lost 3 bases and J lost 5, with 17 bases in between. The CDR3 is CASSAGRQARTEAFF. The CDR3 DNA reads TGTGCCAGCAGCGCTGGTAGGCAGGCGAGGACTGAAGCTTTCTTT.

This clone was seen a few times. This rearrangement joins TRBV4-1 to TRBJ1-3; D gene uncertain. This CDR3 has 14 residues. Germline CDR1 reads MGHRA; CDR2 reads YSYEKL. Deletions cut 2 bases from V and 3 bases from J, with 8 bases between. The CDR3 DNA reads TGCGCCAGCAGCCAATGGAGGATTGGAAACACCATATATTTT. Protein: CASSQWRIGNTIYF.

The chain recombines TRBV7-9 with TRBJ2-5, with 7 bases matching TRBD2. Trimming at V came to 4 bases and at J to 6 bases, leaving 8 bases not matched to a gene. Germline V lookup: CDR1 SEHNR, CDR2 FQNEAQ (reference sequence). The CDR3 runs to 14 residues. CDR3 DNA sequence: TGTGCCAGCAGCTCCGGACTAGTCCCGCAGACCCAGTACTTC. This sequence encodes CASSSGLVPQTQYF. Full variable domain (outside the CDR3, taken from reference TRBV7-9 and TRBJ2-5): DTGVSQNPRHKITKRGQNVTFRCDPISEHNRLYWYRQTLGQGPEFLTYFQNEAQLEKSRLLSDRFSAERPKGSFSTLEIQRTEQGDSAMYLCASSSGLVPQTQYFGPGTRLLVL.

The rearrangement joins TRBV7-6 to TRBJ2-7; 11 bases fit TRBD1. Germline lookup yields CDR1 SGHVS and CDR2 FNYEAQ. Unmatched junction bases numbered 11, after V lost 5 bases and J lost 2 bases. The CDR3 contains 17 residues. The CDR3 region has the DNA TGTGCCAGCAGCACTAAACATCCGGGACAGGGGGCCTACGAGCAGTACTTC. This codes for CASSTKHPGQGAYEQYF.

The J gene is TRBJ2-1, the V gene TRBV9; TRBD2 aligns across 11 bases. V trimming: 5 bases; J trimming: 5 bases; junction bases outside the gene matches: 21. The CDR3 runs 20 residues. Germline CDR1 and CDR2: SGDLS and YYNGEE. DNA for the CDR3: TGTGCCAGCAGACTGCTGGGACTGACTAGCGGGGATCCGGAGCACAATGAGCAGTTCTTC. Protein sequence: CASRLLGLTSGDPEHNEQFF.

V gene TRBV4-2 combines with J gene TRBJ2-5; a weak D match, TRBD1 (6 bases). Trimming removed 1 base from V and 2 bases from J, with 11 bases in between. Per germline, CDR1 LGHNA and CDR2 YNFKEQ. CDR3 length: 15 residues. The CDR3 here is CASSQARGDQETQYF. The CDR3 DNA reads as TGTGCCAGCAGCCAAGCCAGGGGAGATCAAGAGACCCAGTACTTC.

The chain has TRBV7-8 and TRBJ1-5; D uncertain. The V gene's germline CDR1 is SGHVS and CDR2 FQNEAQ. Between the trimmed V and J ends, which lost 2 bases and 0 bases, there was a span of 14 bases. The CDR3 runs to 17 residues. The CDR3 DNA follows: TGTGCCAGCAGCTTACGGTCCGATTTTAATAGCAATCAGCCCCAGCATTTT. It yields the protein CASSLRSDFNSNQPQHF.

This chain joins TRBV9 and TRBJ1-1; D is perhaps TRBD1 (5 bases). Germline V lookup: CDR1 SGDLS, CDR2 YYNGEE. Trimming took off 0 bases at V and 0 bases at J, with 9 bases between the two ends. The CDR3 sequence is 15 residues long. The CDR3 sequence: CASSVAPGMNTEAFF. The CDR3 bases are TGTGCCAGCAGCGTAGCTCCAGGGATGAACACTGAAGCTTTCTTT.

The chain has TRBV5-6 and TRBJ1-2; possibly TRBD1 for D (6 bases). The CDR3 sequence is 12 residues long. Germline V gene sequence: CDR1 SGHDT, CDR2 YYEEEE. V gave up 4 bases and J gave up 8 bases, with 12 bases separating them. This chain's CDR3 is CASSRTVSGYTF. The CDR3 bases are TGTGCCAGCAGCAGGACAGTTAGCGGCTACACCTTC.

V usage is TRBV7-8 and J usage is TRBJ1-1; D gene uncertain. Trimming took off 2 bases at V and 1 base at J, with 14 bases between the two ends. Germline-derived CDR1 and CDR2 are SGHVS and FQNEAQ. The CDR3 is 16 residues long. CDR3 loop: CASSLFTSLRNTEAFF. The CDR3 region has the DNA TGTGCCAGCAGCTTATTCACCTCACTGAGGAACACTGAAGCTTTCTTT.

V gene TRBV23-1 combines with J gene TRBJ1-2; D is uncertain. TRBV23-1 is classed as an ORF, of uncertain function. Trimming shortened V by 1 base and J by 8 bases, and 8 bases separated the two germline ends. This CDR3 is built from 12 residues. The CDR3 coding sequence is TGCGCCAGCAGTCAATACAGAAGAGGCTACACCTTC. Translation gives CASSQYRRGYTF.

V gene TRBV20-1 combines with J gene TRBJ2-7; D is uncertain. The CDR3 consists of 11 residues. Between the trimmed V and J ends, which lost 5 bases and 4 bases, there was a span of 9 bases. In germline, CDR1 is DFQATT, CDR2 SNEGSKA (reference sequence). For the CDR3, the DNA is TGCAGTGCTCGCTCCCAATACGAGCAGTACTTC. Its protein product is CSARSQYEQYF.

The rearrangement joins TRBV30 to TRBJ2-7; D gene uncertain. Trimming stripped 2 bases from V and 2 bases from J, with 13 bases between. CDR1 and CDR2 from the germline V gene are GTSNPN and SVGIG (reference sequence). The CDR3 has 14 amino acids. CDR3: CAWSSRPDTYEQYF. CDR3 nucleotides: TGTGCCTGGAGTTCGAGACCCGACACCTACGAGCAGTACTTC.

The sample holds one count of this clone. The CDR3, as DNA: TGTGCCATCAACCCGACAGGGTCCAATCAGCCCCAGCATTTT. Translated: CAINPTGSNQPQHF. The gene calls are TRBV10-3 and TRBJ1-5; 7 nucleotides align to TRBD1. The V gene end was trimmed by 7 bases and the J gene end by 3 bases; junction bases not matched to a gene: 6. Per germline, CDR1 ENHRY and CDR2 SYGVKD. There are 14 residues in the CDR3.

The V and J genes are TRBV7-2 and TRBJ2-3; D ambiguous. Trimming cost V 6 bases and J 8 bases, with 12 bases left between them. This CDR3 has 12 residues. Germline CDR1 reads SGHTA; CDR2 reads FQGNSA. CDR3 residues: CASRAPPGTQYF. CDR3 DNA sequence: TGTGCCAGCAGGGCGCCTCCCGGTACGCAGTATTTT.

This clone has more than one count but fewer than ten. Here the CDR3 DNA reads TGTGCCAGCAGCTTGGCCGGGACACAGGGGGTTGGAGGCTACACCTTC. Amino acid sequence: CASSLAGTQGVGGYTF. The rearrangement joins TRBV7-6 to TRBJ1-2; 8 nucleotides match TRBD1. CDR1 is SGHVS, CDR2 FNYEAQ, per germline. The CDR3 totals 16 residues. Trimming at V came to 3 bases and at J to 8 bases, leaving 14 bases not matched to a gene.